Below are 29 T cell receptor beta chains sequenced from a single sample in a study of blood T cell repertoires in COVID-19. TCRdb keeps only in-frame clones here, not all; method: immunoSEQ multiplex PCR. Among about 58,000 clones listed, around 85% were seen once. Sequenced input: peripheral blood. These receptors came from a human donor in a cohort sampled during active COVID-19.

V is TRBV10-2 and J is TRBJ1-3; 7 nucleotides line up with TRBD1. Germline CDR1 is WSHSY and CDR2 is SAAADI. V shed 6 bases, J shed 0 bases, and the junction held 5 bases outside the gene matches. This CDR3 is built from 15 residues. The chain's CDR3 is CASRARDSSGNTIYF. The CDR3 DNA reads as TGCGCCAGCAGAGCCCGGGACAGCTCTGGAAACACCATATATTTT.

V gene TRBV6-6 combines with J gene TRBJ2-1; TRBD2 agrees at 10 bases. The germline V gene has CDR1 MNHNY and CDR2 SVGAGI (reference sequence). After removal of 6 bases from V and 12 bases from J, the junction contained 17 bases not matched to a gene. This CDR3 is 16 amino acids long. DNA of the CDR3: TGTGCCAGCAGGACAGAAACTAGCGGGGACGCCGGGGGGCAGTTCTTC. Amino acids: CASRTETSGDAGGQFF.

This CDR3 is CASSPLDRVVTEAFF. The CDR3 DNA follows: TGTGCCAGCTCACCCCTGGACAGGGTGGTCACTGAAGCTTTCTTT. The rearrangement joins TRBV18 to TRBJ1-1; 8 bases map to TRBD1. The CDR3 length is 15 residues. In germline, CDR1 is KGHSH, CDR2 LQKENI. With V trimmed by 3 bases and J by 4 bases, 7 bases remained unmatched. The whole variable domain, remainder taken from reference TRBV18 and TRBJ1-1, is NAGVMQNPRHLVRRRGQEARLRCSPMKGHSHVYWYRQLPEEGLKFMVYLQKENIIDESGMPKERFSAEFPKEGPSILRIQQVVRGDSAAYFCASSPLDRVVTEAFFGQGTRLTVV.

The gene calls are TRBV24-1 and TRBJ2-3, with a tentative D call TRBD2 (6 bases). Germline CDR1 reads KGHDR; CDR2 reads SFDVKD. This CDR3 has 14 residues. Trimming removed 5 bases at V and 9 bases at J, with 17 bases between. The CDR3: CATSAAGSQRTQYF. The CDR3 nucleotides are TGTGCCACCAGTGCGGCGGGGTCACAGAGAACGCAGTATTTT.

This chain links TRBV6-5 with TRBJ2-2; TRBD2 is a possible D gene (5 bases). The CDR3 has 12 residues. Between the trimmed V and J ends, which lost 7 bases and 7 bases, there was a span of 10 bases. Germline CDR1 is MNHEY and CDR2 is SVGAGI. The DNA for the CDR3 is TGTGCCAGCACTTTACGGGGCGGGGAGCTGTTTTTT. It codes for CASTLRGGELFF.

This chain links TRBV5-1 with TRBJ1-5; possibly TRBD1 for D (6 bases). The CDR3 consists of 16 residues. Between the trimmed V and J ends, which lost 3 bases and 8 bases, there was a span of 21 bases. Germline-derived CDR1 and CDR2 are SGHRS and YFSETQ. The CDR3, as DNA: TGCGCCAGCAGCTCATCAACGGACAGCCCTATAGAGCCCCAGCATTTT. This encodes CASSSSTDSPIEPQHF.

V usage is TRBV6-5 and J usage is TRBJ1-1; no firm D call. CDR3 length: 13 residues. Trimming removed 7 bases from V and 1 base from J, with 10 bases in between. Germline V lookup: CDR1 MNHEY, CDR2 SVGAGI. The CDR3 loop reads CASINPWNTEAFF. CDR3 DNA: TGTGCCAGCATTAATCCTTGGAACACTGAAGCTTTCTTT.

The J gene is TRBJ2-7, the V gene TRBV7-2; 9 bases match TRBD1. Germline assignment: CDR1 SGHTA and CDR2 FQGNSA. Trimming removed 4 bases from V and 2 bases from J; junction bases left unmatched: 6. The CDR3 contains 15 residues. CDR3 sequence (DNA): TGTGCCAGCAGCTCCTACCGGGACAGGGCCTACGAGCAGTACTTC. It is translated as CASSSYRDRAYEQYF.

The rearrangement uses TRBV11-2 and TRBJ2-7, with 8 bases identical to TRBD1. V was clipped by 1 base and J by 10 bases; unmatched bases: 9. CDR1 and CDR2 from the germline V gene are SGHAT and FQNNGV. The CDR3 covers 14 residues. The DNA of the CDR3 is TGTGCCAGCAGCTTAGGACAGGGGTTACGAGGTCAGTACTTC. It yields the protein CASSLGQGLRGQYF.

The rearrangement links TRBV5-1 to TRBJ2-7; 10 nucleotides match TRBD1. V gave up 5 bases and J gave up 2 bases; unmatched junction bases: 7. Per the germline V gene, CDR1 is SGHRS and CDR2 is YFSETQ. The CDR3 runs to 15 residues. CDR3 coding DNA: TGCGCCAGCAGACTGGGACAGGGGCCAACCTACGAGCAGTACTTC. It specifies CASRLGQGPTYEQYF.

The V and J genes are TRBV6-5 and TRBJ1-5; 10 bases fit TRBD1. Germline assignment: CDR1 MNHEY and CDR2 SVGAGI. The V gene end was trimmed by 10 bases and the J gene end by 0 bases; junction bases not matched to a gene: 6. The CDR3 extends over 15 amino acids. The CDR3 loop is CATRQGAHSNQPQHF. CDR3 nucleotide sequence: TGTGCCACCCGACAGGGGGCTCATAGCAATCAGCCCCAGCATTTT.

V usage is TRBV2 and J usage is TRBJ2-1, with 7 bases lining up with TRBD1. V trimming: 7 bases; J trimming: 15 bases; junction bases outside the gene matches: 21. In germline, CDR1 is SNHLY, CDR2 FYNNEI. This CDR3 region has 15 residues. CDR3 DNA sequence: TGTGCCAGCACAAACTCCCCGGGACAGTGGGGGATTTGGTTCTTC. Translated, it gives CASTNSPGQWGIWFF.

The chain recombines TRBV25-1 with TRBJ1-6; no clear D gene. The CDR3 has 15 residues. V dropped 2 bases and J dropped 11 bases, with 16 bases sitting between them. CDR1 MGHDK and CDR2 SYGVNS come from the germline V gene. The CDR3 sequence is CASSELTATPTPLHF. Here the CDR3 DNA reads TGTGCCAGCAGTGAACTCACAGCAACTCCGACACCCCTCCACTTT.

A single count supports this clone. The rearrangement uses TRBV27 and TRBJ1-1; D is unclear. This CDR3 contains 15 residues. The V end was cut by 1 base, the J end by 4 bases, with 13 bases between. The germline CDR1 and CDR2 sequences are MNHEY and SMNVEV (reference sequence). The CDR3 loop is CASSLWAAGSTEAFF. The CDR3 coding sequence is TGTGCCAGCAGTTTATGGGCGGCGGGGAGCACTGAAGCTTTCTTT.

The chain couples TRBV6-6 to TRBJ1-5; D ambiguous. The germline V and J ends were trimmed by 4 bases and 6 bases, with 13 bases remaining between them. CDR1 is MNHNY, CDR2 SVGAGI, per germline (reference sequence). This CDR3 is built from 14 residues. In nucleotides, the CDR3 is TGTGCCAGCAGTTTTGAGGGAGCGGGTCAGCCCCAGCATTTT. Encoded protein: CASSFEGAGQPQHF.

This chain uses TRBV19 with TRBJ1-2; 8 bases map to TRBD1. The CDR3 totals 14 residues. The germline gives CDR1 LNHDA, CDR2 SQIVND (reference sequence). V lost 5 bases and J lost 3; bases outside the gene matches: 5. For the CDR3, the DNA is TGTGCCAGTAGTGTTGGGACAGGTGACTATGGCTACACCTTC. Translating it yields CASSVGTGDYGYTF.

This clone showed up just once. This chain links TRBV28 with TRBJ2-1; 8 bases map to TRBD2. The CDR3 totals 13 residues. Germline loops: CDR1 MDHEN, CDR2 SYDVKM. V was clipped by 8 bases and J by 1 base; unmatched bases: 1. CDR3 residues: CASREGSYNEQFF. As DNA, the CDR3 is TGTGCCAGCCGGGAGGGTTCCTACAATGAGCAGTTCTTC.

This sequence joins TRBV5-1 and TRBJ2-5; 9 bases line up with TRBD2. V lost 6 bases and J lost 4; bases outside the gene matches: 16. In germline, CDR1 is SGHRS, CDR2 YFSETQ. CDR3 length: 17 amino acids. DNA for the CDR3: TGCGCCAGCACTCTTCGAGGGGCGGCGGGAGGGTTAGAGACCCAGTACTTC. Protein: CASTLRGAAGGLETQYF.

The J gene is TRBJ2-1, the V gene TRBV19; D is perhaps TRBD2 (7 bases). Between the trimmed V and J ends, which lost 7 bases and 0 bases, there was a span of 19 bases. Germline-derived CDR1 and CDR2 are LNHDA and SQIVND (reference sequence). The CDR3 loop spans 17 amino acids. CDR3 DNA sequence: TGTGCCAGTACCGATACATCGGGGGGCAACTCCTACAATGAGCAGTTCTTC. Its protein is CASTDTSGGNSYNEQFF. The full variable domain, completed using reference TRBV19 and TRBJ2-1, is DGGITQSPKYLFRKEGQNVTLSCEQNLNHDAMYWYRQDPGQGLRLIYYSQIVNDFQKGDIAEGYSVSREKKESFPLTVTSAQKNPTAFYLCASTDTSGGNSYNEQFFGPGTRLTVL.

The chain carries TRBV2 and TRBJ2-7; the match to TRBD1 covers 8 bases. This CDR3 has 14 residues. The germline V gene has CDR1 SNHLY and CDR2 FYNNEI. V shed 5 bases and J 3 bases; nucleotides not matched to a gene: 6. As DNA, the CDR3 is TGTGCCAGCAGTTATACCGACAGGGGCTACGAGCAGTACTTC. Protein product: CASSYTDRGYEQYF.

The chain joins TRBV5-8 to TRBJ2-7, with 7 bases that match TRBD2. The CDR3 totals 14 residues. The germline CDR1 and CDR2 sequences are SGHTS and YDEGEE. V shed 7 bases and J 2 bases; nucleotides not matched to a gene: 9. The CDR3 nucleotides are TGTGCCAGCGGAGCGGGGCCCGCTGCCTACGAGCAGTACTTC. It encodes CASGAGPAAYEQYF.

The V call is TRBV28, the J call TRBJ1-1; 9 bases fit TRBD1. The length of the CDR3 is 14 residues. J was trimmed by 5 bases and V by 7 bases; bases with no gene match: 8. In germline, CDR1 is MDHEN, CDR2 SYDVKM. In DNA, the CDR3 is TGTGCCAGCATCGGAACAGGGGGCTGGACTGAAGCTTTCTTT. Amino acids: CASIGTGGWTEAFF.

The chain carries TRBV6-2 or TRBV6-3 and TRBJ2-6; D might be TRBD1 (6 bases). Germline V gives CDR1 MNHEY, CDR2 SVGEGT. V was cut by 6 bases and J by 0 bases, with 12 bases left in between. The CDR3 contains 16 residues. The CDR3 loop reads CASSLQGFSGANVLTF. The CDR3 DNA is TGTGCCAGCAGCCTACAGGGTTTCTCTGGGGCCAACGTCCTGACTTTC.

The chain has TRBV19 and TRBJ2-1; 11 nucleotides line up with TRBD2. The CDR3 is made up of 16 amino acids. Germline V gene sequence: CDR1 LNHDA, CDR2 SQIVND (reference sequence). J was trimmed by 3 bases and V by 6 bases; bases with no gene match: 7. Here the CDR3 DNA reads TGTGCCAGTAGACCACCCGGGACTAGCGGCTACAATGAGCAGTTCTTC. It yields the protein CASRPPGTSGYNEQFF.

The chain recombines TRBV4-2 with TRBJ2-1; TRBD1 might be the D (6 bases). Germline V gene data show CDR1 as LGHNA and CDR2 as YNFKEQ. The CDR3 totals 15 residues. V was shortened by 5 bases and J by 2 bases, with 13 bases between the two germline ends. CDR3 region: CASSSEGGAYNEQFF. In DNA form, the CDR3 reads TGTGCCAGCAGCTCAGAAGGGGGAGCCTACAATGAGCAGTTCTTC.

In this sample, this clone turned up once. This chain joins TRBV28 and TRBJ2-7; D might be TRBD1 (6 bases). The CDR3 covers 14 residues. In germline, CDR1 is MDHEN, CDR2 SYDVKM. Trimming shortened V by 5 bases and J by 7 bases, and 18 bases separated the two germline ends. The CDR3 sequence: CASSASAGAREQYF. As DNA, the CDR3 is TGTGCCAGCAGTGCGTCAGCAGGGGCGAGGGAGCAGTACTTC.

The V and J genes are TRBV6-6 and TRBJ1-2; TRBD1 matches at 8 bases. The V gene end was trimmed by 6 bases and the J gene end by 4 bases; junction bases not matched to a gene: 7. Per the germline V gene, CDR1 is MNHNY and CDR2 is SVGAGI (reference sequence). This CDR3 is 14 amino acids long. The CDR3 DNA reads TGTGCCAGCAGCCTCGGACAGGGAGGCTATGGCTACACCTTC. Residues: CASSLGQGGYGYTF.

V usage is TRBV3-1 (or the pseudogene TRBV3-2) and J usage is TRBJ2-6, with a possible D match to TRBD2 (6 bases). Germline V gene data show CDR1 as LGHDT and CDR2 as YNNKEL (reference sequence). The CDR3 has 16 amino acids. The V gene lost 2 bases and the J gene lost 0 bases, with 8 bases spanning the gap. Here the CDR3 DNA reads TGTGCCAGCAGCCAATGGCGGGACTCTGGGGCCAACGTCCTGACTTTC. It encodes CASSQWRDSGANVLTF.

CDR3 sequence reads: CASSYTRSTGELFF. The CDR3 DNA reads as TGTGCCAGCAGTTACACCCGGAGCACCGGGGAGCTGTTTTTT. The chain links TRBV6-2 or TRBV6-3 to TRBJ2-2; D is ambiguous. The V end lost 2 bases, the J end lost 4 bases, and 8 bases lay between the germline ends. The CDR3 extends over 14 amino acids. The germline V gene has CDR1 MNHEY and CDR2 SVGEGT.